This entry lists 14 T cell receptor beta chains sequenced from one sample in a study of cytomegalovirus exposure and HLA in healthy donors. PCR involved 60 Vbeta and 13 Jbeta primers. Data came from immunoSEQ multiplex PCR; TCRdb stores just in-frame clones and leaves some out. The sample yields about 170,000 clones, roughly 80% seen once. The sample taken for sequencing was PBMCs. These receptors came from a male donor in good health and CMV-seronegative.

V is TRBV9 and J is TRBJ1-5; D perhaps matches TRBD1 (6 bases). The V gene lost 0 bases and the J gene lost 3 bases, with 16 bases spanning the gap. The CDR3 contains 17 residues. The germline gives CDR1 SGDLS, CDR2 YYNGEE. Here the CDR3 DNA reads TGTGCCAGCAGCGTAGGGTTCGGCAGGGGTGACAATCAGCCCCAGCATTTT. This encodes CASSVGFGRGDNQPQHF.

V is TRBV19 and J is TRBJ2-1, with D possibly being TRBD1 (6 bases). Trimming removed 4 bases from V and 16 bases from J, with 20 bases in between. Looked up from germline, CDR1 is LNHDA and CDR2 is SQIVND (reference sequence). There are 13 residues in the CDR3. Here the CDR3 reads CASSTSHREREFF. The CDR3 nucleotides are TGTGCCAGTAGTACATCACACAGGGAGAGGGAATTCTTC.

This chain connects TRBV9 to TRBJ2-1, with TRBD2 matching 13 bases. Per the germline V gene, CDR1 is SGDLS and CDR2 is YYNGEE. V lost 3 bases, J lost 0 bases, and 6 bases stayed unmatched. This CDR3 has 18 residues. CDR3 amino acids: CASSAPTSGGASYNEQFF. DNA of the CDR3: TGTGCCAGCAGCGCACCCACTAGCGGGGGGGCCTCCTACAATGAGCAGTTCTTC.

The V gene is TRBV28, the J gene TRBJ1-1; no definite D call. Germline assignment: CDR1 MDHEN and CDR2 SYDVKM. Trimming left V 8 bases short and J 6 bases short, with 16 bases between. The CDR3 contains 13 residues. The CDR3 reads CASCPIVSPEAFF. The CDR3 DNA follows: TGTGCCAGCTGCCCGATCGTGAGCCCTGAAGCTTTCTTT.

V usage is TRBV27 and J usage is TRBJ1-2; D gene unclear. Germline V lookup: CDR1 MNHEY, CDR2 SMNVEV (reference sequence). The V end lost 2 bases, the J end lost 4 bases, and 11 bases lay between the germline ends. The CDR3 is 14 amino acids. The CDR3 protein is CASSLKREVYGYTF. The DNA of the CDR3 is TGTGCCAGCAGTTTAAAGAGGGAAGTCTATGGCTACACCTTC.

The rearrangement links TRBV5-4 to TRBJ2-7; TRBD1 aligns across 9 bases. J gave up 2 bases and V 4 bases, and 7 bases lay outside the gene matches. The CDR3 has 15 amino acids. CDR1 is SGHNT and CDR2 is YYREEE in the germline V gene (reference sequence). In DNA form, the CDR3 reads TGTGCCAGCAGCGGAGGGACAGGGCTTACCTACGAGCAGTACTTC. This gives the protein CASSGGTGLTYEQYF.

The genes are TRBV7-6 and TRBJ2-2; tentative D call: TRBD1 (6 bases). The V end was cut by 5 bases, the J end by 7 bases, with 14 bases between. Looked up from germline, CDR1 is SGHVS and CDR2 is FNYEAQ. The CDR3 spans 14 residues. The CDR3 region is CASSRRQAGGELFF. CDR3 bases: TGTGCCAGCAGCCGAAGACAGGCGGGCGGGGAGCTGTTTTTT.

This sequence joins TRBV5-4 and TRBJ2-1, with TRBD1 matching over 8 bases. This CDR3 contains 17 residues. Germline CDR1 and CDR2: SGHNT and YYREEE (reference sequence). Trimming took 0 bases from V and 0 from J; bases not matched to a gene: 5. In nucleotides, the CDR3 is TGTGCCAGCAGCTTGGCTGCAGGGGGCCCCTCCTACAATGAGCAGTTCTTC. As protein: CASSLAAGGPSYNEQFF.

The chain couples TRBV5-1 to TRBJ2-2; no definite D call. CDR3 length: 14 amino acids. Germline-derived CDR1 and CDR2 are SGHRS and YFSETQ. V dropped 2 bases and J dropped 0 bases, with 5 bases sitting between them. The CDR3 DNA sequence: TGCGCCAGCAGCTTTGCGCCGAACACCGGGGAGCTGTTTTTT. This translates into CASSFAPNTGELFF. The variable domain in full, with the rest retrieved from reference TRBV5-1 and TRBJ2-2, is KAGVTQTPRYLIKTRGQQVTLSCSPISGHRSVSWYQQTPGQGLQFLFEYFSETQRNKGNFPGRFSGRQFSNSRSEMNVSTLELGDSALYLCASSFAPNTGELFFGEGSRLTVL.

The chain recombines TRBV10-1 with TRBJ2-3; TRBD1 is a possible D gene (5 bases). This CDR3 has 15 residues. CDR1 and CDR2 from the germline V gene are WNHNN and SYGVQD (reference sequence). Deletions cut 4 bases from V and 2 bases from J, with 13 bases between. Written as DNA, the CDR3 is TGCGCCAGCAGTGTCCCAGACAGCTACACAGATACGCAGTATTTT. This encodes CASSVPDSYTDTQYF.

The genes are TRBV7-2 and TRBJ2-6; no definite D call. Germline V gives CDR1 SGHTA, CDR2 FQGNSA. This CDR3 contains 15 residues. V was trimmed by 7 bases and J by 2 bases, leaving 12 bases between them. The CDR3 here is CASTPVVAGANVLTF. The CDR3 DNA reads as TGTGCCAGCACCCCGGTGGTAGCTGGGGCCAACGTCCTGACTTTC.

The CDR3 loop is CASSPTESGNTIYF. In DNA form, the CDR3 reads TGTGCCAGCAGCCCAACTGAGTCTGGAAACACCATATATTTT. The V call is TRBV7-2, the J call TRBJ1-3; no clear D gene. Trimming cost V 5 bases and J 1 base, with 9 bases left between them. The germline V gene encodes CDR1 SGHTA and CDR2 FQGNSA. The CDR3 length is 14 residues. The full variable domain, in which reference TRBV7-2 and TRBJ1-3 provide the parts outside the CDR3, is GAGVSQSPSNKVTEKGKDVELRCDPISGHTALYWYRQSLGQGLEFLIYFQGNSAPDKSGLPSDRFSAERTGGSVSTLTIQRTQQEDSAVYLCASSPTESGNTIYFGEGSWLTVV.

The CDR3 bases are TGTGCCAGCAGCTTAGCGCGGGGAATGAACACTGAAGCTTTCTTT. This gives the protein CASSLARGMNTEAFF. The V and J genes are TRBV7-9 and TRBJ1-1, with no clear D. Germline values: CDR1 SEHNR, CDR2 FQNEAQ (reference sequence). The V end lost 0 bases, the J end lost 0 bases, and 8 bases lay between the germline ends. CDR3 size: 15 residues.

CDR3 bases: TGTGCCAGCAGTGAAGCACAGGGGCAGGGGTTCTATGGCTACACCTTC. Amino acid sequence: CASSEAQGQGFYGYTF. This chain links TRBV6-1 with TRBJ1-2, with 7 bases matching TRBD1. Looked up from germline, CDR1 is MNHNS and CDR2 is SASEGT. V was pared by 0 bases and J by 4 bases, with 8 bases of the junction left unmatched. The CDR3 extends over 16 amino acids.